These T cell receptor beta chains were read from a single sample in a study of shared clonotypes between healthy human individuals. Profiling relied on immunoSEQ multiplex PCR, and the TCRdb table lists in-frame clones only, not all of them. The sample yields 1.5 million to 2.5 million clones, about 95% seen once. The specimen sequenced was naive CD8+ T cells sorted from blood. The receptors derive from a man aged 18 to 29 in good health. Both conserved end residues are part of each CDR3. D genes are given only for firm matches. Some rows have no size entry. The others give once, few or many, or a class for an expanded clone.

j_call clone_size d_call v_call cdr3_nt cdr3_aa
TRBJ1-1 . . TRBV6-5 TGTGCCAGCAGTTACTCTGAGGGGGACACTGAAGCTTTCTTT CASSYSEGDTEAFF
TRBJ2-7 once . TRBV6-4 TGTGCCAGCAGTGACGGGGGGACCTACGAGCAGTACTTC CASSDGGTYEQYF
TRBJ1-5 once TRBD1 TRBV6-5 TGTGCCAGCAGTTCCGGGACAGGGATTCAGCCCCAGCATTTT CASSSGTGIQPQHF
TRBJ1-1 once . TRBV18 TGTGCCAGCTCCCGCTTGGCTGACGGGAACACTGAAGCTTTCTTT CASSRLADGNTEAFF
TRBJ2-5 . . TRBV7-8 TGTGCCAGCAGCTTAGAGACGGAGACCCAGTACTTC CASSLETETQYF
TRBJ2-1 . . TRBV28 TGTGCCAGCAGTTTAGCTATAGAGGGGCCCTACAATGAGCAGTTCTTC CASSLAIEGPYNEQFF
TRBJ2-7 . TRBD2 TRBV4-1 TGCGCCAGCAGCCAAGTCGGGACTATCTACGAGCAGTACTTC CASSQVGTIYEQYF
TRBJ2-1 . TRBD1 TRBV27 TGTGCCAGCAGTTCACAGGGGGTTGTTACCTTGACCTACAATGAGCAGTTCTTC CASSSQGVVTLTYNEQFF
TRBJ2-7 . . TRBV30 TGTGCCTGGAGTGTACAGGATTACGAGCAGTACTTC CAWSVQDYEQYF
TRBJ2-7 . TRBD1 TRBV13 TGTGCCAGCAGCCCAGGGACAGTCTACGAGCAGTACTTC CASSPGTVYEQYF
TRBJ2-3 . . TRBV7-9 TGTGCCAGCAGCTTAGTGGCAGATGCCCCAGATACGCAGTATTTT CASSLVADAPDTQYF
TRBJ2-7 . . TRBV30 TGTGCCTGGCAGTCCTCCTACGAGCAGTACTTC CAWQSSYEQYF
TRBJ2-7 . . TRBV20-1 TGCAGTGCTAGAGATTTGGGCGAGCAGTACTTC CSARDLGEQYF
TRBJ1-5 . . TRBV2 TGTGCCAGCAGCACGGCCAATCAGCCCCAGCATTTT CASSTANQPQHF
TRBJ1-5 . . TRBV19 TGTGCCAGTACCCCCGGGGGGTCGGCCCAAACCCAGCATTTT CASTPGGSAQTQHF
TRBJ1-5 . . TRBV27 TGTGCCAGCAGTTTAGGCAGGCCACCCAATCAGCCCCAGCATTTT CASSLGRPPNQPQHF